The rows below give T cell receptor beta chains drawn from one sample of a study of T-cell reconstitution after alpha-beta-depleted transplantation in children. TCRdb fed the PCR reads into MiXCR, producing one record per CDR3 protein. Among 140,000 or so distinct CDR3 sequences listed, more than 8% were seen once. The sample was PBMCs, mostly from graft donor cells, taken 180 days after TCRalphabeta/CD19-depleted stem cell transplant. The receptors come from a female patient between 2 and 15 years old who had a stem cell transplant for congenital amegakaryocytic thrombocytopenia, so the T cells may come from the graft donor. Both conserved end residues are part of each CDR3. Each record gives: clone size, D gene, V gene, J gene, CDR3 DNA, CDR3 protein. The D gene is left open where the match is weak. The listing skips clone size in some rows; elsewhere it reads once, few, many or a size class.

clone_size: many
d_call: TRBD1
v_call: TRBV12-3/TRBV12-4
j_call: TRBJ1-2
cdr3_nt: TGTGCCAGCAGTATAGACAGGGCAAAGGGCTACACCTTC
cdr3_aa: CASSIDRAKGYTF

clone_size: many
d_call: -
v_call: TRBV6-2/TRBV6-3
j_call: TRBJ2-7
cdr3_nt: TGTGCCAGCACCGATCCGATCTCCTACGAGCAGTACTTC
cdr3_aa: CASTDPISYEQYF

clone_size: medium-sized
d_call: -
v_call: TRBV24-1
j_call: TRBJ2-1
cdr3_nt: TGTGCCACCAGTGATTTCCCTACAAGGTACAATGAGCAGTTCTTC
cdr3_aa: CATSDFPTRYNEQFF

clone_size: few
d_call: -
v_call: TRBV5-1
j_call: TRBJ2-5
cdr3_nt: TGCGCCAGCAGCTTGAAGCTGAATCAAGAGACCCAGTACTTC
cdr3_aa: CASSLKLNQETQYF

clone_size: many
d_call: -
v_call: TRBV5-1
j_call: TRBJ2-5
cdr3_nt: TGCGCCAGCAAGAGAAATACCCAAGAGACCCAGTACTTC
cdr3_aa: CASKRNTQETQYF

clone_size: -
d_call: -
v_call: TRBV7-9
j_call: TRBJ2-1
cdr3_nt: TGTGCCAGCATGGCACTCTACAATGAGCAGTTCTTC
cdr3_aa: CASMALYNEQFF

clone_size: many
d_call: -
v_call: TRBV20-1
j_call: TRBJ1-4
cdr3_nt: TGCAGTGCTAGGGATGAAAAACTGTTTTTT
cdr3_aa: CSARDEKLFF

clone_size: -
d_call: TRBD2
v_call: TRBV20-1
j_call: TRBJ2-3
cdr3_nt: TGCAGTGCTCATTTAGCGGGAGAGCTTGGGTCGGATACGCAGTATTTT
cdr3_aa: CSAHLAGELGSDTQYF

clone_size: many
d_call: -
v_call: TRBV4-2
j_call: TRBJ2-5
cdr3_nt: TGTGCCAGCAGTCAAGAACCCGGGACGGAGACCCAGTACTTC
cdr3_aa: CASSQEPGTETQYF

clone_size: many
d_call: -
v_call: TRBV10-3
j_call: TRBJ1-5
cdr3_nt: TGTGCCACTGGAAAGGCTCGCAATCAGCCCCAGCATTTT
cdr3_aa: CATGKARNQPQHF

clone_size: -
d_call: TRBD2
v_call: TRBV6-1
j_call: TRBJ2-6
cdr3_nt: TGTGCCAGCACCGAACTAGCGGGAGTGGCTGGGGCCAACGTCCTGACTTTC
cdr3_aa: CASTELAGVAGANVLTF

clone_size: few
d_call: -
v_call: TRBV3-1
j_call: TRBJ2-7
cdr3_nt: TGTGCCAGCAGCCAAGGTTCTGAGGGGCGCTCCTACGAGCAGTACTTC
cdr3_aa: CASSQGSEGRSYEQYF

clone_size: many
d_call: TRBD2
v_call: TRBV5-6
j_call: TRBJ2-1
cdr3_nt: TGTGCCAGCAGCCCCGGACTAGCGGGAGTTGGGTTCTTC
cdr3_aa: CASSPGLAGVGFF

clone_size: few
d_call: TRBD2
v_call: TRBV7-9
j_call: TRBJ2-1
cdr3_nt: TGTGCCAGCAGCTTTGTTCTAGCGGGTCGCTCCTACAATGAGCAGTTCTTC
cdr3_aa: CASSFVLAGRSYNEQFF

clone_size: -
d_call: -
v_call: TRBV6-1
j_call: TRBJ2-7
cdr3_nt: TGTGCCAGCAGGGCCACAGGAACCTACGAGCAGTACTTC
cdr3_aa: CASRATGTYEQYF

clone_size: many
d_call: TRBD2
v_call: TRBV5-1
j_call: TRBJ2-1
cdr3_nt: TGCGCCAGCAGCTTGCTCGGAGCGGGAACCTACAATGAGCAGTTCTTC
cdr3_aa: CASSLLGAGTYNEQFF

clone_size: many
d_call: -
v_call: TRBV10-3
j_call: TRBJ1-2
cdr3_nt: TGTGCCATCAGCATACAGGGTTCAGGAGGCTACACCTTC
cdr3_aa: CAISIQGSGGYTF

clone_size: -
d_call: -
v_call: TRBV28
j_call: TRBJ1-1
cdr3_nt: TGTGCCAGCACATGGGGGCACACTGAAGCTTTCTTT
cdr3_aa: CASTWGHTEAFF

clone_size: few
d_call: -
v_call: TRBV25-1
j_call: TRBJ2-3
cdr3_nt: TGTGCCAGCATGAAGTTCGGTGGGGGCACAGATACGCAGTATTTT
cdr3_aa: CASMKFGGGTDTQYF

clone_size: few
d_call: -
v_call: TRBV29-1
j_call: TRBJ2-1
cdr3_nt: TGCAGCGTTGTAGTCCGGGCGTCGGACTCCTACAATGAGCAGTTCTTC
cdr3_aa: CSVVVRASDSYNEQFF

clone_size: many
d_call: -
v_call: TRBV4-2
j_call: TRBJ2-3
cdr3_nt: TGTGCCAGCAGCCCCGAGGGAGGTGTCGGAGATACGCAGTATTTT
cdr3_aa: CASSPEGGVGDTQYF

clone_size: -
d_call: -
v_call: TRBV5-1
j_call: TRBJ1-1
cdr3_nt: TGCGCCAGCAGTTCTTCCAGGACAGCGAACACTGAAGCTTTCTTT
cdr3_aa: CASSSSRTANTEAFF

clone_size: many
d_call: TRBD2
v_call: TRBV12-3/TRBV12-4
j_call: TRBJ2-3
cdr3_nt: TGTGCCAGCAGTATCGCGGGGGGATTTGTAACAGATACGCAGTATTTT
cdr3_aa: CASSIAGGFVTDTQYF

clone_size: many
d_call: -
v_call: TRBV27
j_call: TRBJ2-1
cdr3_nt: TGTGCCAGCAGTTTCAATCCCAAAATGAATGAGCAGTTCTTC
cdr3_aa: CASSFNPKMNEQFF

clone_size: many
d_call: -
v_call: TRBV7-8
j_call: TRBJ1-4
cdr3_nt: TGTGCCAGCAGCTTAGAGGGGATTGGCACTAATGAAAAACTGTTTTTT
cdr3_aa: CASSLEGIGTNEKLFF

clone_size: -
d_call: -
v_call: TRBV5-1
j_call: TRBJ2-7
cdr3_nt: TGCGCCAGCAGCTTGGAACCCCCTCTAGCGTTTACATCCTACGAGCAGTACTTC
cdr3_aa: CASSLEPPLAFTSYEQYF

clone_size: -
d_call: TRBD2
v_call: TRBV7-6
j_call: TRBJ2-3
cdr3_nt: TGTGCCAGCAGCTTGACTGCGGGGGGGCGCCCAGATACGCAGTATTTT
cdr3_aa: CASSLTAGGRPDTQYF

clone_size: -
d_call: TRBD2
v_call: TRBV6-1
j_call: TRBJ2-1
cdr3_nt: TGTGCCAACAGGAACCCGACTAGCGGGAGGGCCCTCAATGAGCAGTTCTTC
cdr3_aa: CANRNPTSGRALNEQFF

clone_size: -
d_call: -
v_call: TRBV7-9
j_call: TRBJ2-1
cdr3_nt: TGTGCCAGCAGCTTAGGTCGTCTCGGCAGGGGCTACAATGAGCAGTTCTTC
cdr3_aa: CASSLGRLGRGYNEQFF

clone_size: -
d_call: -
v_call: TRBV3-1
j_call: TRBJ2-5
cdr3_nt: TGTGCCTGCAGCCAGGTGGGAACGGGATTTGGGACCCAGTACTTC
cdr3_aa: CACSQVGTGFGTQYF

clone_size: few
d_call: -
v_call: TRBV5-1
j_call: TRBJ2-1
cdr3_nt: TGCGCCAGCAATCGGGGTGACTACAATGAGCAGTTCTTC
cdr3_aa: CASNRGDYNEQFF

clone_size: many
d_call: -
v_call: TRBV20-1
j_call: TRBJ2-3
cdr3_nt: TGCAGTCCTTACTCGACTGGTGGCACAGATACGCAGTATTTT
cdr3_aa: CSPYSTGGTDTQYF

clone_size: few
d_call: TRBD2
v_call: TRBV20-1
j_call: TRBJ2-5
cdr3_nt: TGCAGTGCTAGAGGAGGTAGCGGGGTGGGAGAGACCCAGTACTTC
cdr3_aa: CSARGGSGVGETQYF

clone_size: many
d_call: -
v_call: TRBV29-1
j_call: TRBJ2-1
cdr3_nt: TGCAGCGTTCAAGGACGGGACAATGAGCAGTTCTTC
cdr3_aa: CSVQGRDNEQFF

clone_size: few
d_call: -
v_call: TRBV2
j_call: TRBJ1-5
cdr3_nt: TGTGCCAGCAGTGAGGGTTATAGCAATCAGCCCCAGCATTTT
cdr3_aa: CASSEGYSNQPQHF

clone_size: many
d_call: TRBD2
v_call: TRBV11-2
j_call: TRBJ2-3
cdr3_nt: TGTGCCAGCAGCTTAGTGGTGGGAGGGCCGGCCGCAGGCACAGATACGCAGTATTTT
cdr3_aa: CASSLVVGGPAAGTDTQYF

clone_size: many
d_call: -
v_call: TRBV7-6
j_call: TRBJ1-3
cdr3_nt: TGTGCCAGCAGCTTAGGAGCCATCTCTGGAAACACCATATATTTT
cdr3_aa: CASSLGAISGNTIYF

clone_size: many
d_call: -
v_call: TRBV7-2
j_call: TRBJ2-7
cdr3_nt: TGTGCCAGCAGCTTACTAGACGGGGTCACCTACGAGCAGTACTTC
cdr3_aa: CASSLLDGVTYEQYF

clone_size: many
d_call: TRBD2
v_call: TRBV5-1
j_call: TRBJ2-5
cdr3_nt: TGCGCCAGCAGCCCCTTTTACGGACTAGCGGGAGGAGCAGAGACCCAGTACTTC
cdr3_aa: CASSPFYGLAGGAETQYF

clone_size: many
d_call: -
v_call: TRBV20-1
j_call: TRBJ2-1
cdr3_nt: TGCAGTGCTAGGAGAGAGTGGTCGGATGAGCAGTTCTTC
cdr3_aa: CSARREWSDEQFF

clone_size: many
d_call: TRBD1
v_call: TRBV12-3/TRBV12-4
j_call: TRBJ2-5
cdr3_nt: TGTGCCAGCAGCAGGGAACAGGGGCCGCTTGGGACCCAGTACTTC
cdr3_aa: CASSREQGPLGTQYF

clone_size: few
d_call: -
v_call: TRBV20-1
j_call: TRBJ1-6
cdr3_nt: TGCAGTGCTAGATTCGTGAGATATGATTCACCCCTCCACTTT
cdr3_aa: CSARFVRYDSPLHF

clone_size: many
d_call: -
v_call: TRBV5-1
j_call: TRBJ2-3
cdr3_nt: TGCGCCAGCAACCGCGAGAGGGCCGCGAGTCGGTTAGGGACGCAGTATTTT
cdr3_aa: CASNRERAASRLGTQYF

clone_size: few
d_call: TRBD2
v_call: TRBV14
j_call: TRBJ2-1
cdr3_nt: TGTGCCAGCAGCCAGGATCCGGGACTAGCATTCTACAATGAGCAGTTCTTC
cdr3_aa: CASSQDPGLAFYNEQFF

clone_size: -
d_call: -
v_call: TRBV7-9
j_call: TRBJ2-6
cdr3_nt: TGTGCCATGAGCCCGGGGATCCAGACTGGGGCCAACGTCCTGACTTTC
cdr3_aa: CAMSPGIQTGANVLTF

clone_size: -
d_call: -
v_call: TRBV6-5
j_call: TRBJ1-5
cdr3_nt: TGTGCCAGCAGTTACTCCAAGTCCGGGACATATAGCAATCAGCCCCAGCATTTT
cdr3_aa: CASSYSKSGTYSNQPQHF

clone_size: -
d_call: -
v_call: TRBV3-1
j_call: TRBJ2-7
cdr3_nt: TGTGCCAGCAGCCAAGGGCCCGTAGGGGCCTACGAGCAGTACTTC
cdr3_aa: CASSQGPVGAYEQYF

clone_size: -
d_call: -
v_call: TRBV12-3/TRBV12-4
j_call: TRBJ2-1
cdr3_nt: TGTGCCAGCAGTTTAAGGGGGGCGACTCGATCCTACAATGAGCAGTTCTTC
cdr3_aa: CASSLRGATRSYNEQFF

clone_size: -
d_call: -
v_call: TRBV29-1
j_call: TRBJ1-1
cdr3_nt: TGCAGCGGGTTATTGACGGACGGCACTGAAGCTTTCTTT
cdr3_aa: CSGLLTDGTEAFF

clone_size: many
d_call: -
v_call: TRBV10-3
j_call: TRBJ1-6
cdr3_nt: TGTGCCATCAGTGGCAGGGATTCACCCCTCCACTTT
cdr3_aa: CAISGRDSPLHF

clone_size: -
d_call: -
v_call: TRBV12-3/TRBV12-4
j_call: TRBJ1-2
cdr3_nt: TGTGCCAGCAGAAGATCAGGGATCGGCTATGGCTACACCTTC
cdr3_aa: CASRRSGIGYGYTF

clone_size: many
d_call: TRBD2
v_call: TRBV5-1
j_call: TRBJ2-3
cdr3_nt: TGCGCCAGCAGAGGGCAGGGAGGGCCAGATACGCAGTATTTT
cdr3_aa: CASRGQGGPDTQYF

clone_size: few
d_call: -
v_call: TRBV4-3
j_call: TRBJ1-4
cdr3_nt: TGCGCCAGCAGCCAAGGCCCCGAGAGGGGTTGGGAAAAACTGTTTTTT
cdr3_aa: CASSQGPERGWEKLFF

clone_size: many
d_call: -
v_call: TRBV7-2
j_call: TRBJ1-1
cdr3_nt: TGTGCCAGCAGCTTATTCGGGAACACTGAAGCTTTCTTT
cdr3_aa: CASSLFGNTEAFF

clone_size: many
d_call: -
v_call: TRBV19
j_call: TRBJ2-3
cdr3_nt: TGTGCCAGTAGTATACAGCGACAGGTCACAGATACGCAGTATTTT
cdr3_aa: CASSIQRQVTDTQYF

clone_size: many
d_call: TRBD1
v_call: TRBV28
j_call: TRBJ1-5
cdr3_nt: TGTGCCAGCAGTTTATGGAGGGGGCCGAATCAGCCCCAGCATTTT
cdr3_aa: CASSLWRGPNQPQHF

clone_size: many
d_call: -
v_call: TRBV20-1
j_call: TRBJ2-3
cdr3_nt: TGCAGTGCTAGTGGCGGGGTGGTCCCCACAGATACGCAGTATTTT
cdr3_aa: CSASGGVVPTDTQYF

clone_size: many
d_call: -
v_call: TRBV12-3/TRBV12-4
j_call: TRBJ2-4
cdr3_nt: TGTGCCAGCAGTCGATTCCTTTTACGAGCCAAAAACATTCAGTACTTC
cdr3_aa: CASSRFLLRAKNIQYF

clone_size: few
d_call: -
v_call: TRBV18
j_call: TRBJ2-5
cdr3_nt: TGTGCCAGCTCACCGACACAGAACACTCAAGAGACCCAGTACTTC
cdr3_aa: CASSPTQNTQETQYF

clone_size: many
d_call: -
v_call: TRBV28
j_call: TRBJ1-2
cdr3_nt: TGTGCCAGCAGTTTACTCTCTCGTGGCTACACCTTC
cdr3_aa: CASSLLSRGYTF